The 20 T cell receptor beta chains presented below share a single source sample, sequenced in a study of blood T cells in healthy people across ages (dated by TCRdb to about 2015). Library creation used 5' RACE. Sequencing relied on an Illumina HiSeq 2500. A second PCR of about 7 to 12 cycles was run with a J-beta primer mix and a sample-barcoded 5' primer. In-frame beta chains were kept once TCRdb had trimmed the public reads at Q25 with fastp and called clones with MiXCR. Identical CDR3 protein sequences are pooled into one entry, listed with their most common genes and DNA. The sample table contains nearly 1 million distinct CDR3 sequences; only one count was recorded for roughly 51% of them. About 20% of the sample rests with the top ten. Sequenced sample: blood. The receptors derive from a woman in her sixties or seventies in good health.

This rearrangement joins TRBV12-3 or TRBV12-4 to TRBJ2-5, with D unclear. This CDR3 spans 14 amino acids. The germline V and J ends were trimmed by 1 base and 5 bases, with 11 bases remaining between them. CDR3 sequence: CASSLGLRFETQYF. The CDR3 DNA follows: TGTGCCAGCAGTTTAGGCCTCCGTTTTGAGACCCAGTACTTC.

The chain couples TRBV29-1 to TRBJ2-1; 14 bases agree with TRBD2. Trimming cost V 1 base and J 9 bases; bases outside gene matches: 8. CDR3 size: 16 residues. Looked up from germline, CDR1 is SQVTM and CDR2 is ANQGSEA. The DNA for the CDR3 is TGCAGCGTTGAAGGCTCCGGGACTAGCGGGGGCGCTGAGCAGTTCTTC. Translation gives CSVEGSGTSGGAEQFF.

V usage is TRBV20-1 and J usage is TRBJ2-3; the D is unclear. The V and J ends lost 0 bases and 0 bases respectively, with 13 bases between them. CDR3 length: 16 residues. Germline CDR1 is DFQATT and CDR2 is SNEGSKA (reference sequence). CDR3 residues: CSARDSTFSSTDTQYF. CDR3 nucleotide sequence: TGCAGTGCTAGAGATAGCACTTTCTCTAGCACAGATACGCAGTATTTT.

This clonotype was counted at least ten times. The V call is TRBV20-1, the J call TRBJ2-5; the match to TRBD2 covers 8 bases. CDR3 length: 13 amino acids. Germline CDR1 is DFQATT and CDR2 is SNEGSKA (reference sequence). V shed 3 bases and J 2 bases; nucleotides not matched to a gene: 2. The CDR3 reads CSASGRVQETQYF. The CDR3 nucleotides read TGCAGTGCTAGCGGGAGGGTTCAAGAGACCCAGTACTTC.

For the CDR3, the DNA is TGTGCCAGCAGCTCGGCGGGCTACGCCTACAATGAGCAGTTCTTC. It specifies CASSSAGYAYNEQFF. This chain connects TRBV11-2 to TRBJ2-1; tentatively, D is TRBD2 (5 bases). The CDR3 totals 15 residues. Trimming shortened V by 4 bases and J by 2 bases, and 12 bases separated the two germline ends. Germline V gives CDR1 SGHAT, CDR2 FQNNGV.

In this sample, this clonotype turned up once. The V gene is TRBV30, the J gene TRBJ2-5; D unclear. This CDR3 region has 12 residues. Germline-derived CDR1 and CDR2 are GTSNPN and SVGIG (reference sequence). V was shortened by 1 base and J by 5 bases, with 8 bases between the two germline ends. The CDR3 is CAWSATRETQYF. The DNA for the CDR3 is TGTGCCTGGAGTGCTACCAGGGAGACCCAGTACTTC.

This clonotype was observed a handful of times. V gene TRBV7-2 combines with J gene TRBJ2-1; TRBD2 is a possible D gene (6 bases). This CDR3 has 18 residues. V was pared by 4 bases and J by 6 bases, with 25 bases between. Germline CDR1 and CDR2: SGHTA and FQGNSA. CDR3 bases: TGTGCCAGCAGCTCCAACGTTGGGGCGGGAAGCCCTCTCAATGAGCAGTTCTTC. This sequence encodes CASSSNVGAGSPLNEQFF.

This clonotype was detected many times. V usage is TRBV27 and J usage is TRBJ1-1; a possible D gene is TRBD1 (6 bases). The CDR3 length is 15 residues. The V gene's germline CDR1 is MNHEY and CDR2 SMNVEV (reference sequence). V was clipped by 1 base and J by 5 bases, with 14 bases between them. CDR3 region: CASSLYRGRETEAFF. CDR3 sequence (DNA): TGTGCCAGCAGTTTATACCGGGGGCGGGAAACTGAAGCTTTCTTT.

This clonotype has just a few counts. CDR3 loop: CSAENRAAVFNYGYTF. CDR3 bases: TGCAGTGCGGAGAACCGGGCCGCCGTCTTCAACTATGGCTACACCTTC. V is TRBV20-1 and J is TRBJ1-2; D gene uncertain. The CDR3 contains 16 residues. Trimming removed 6 bases from V and 2 bases from J, with 22 bases in between. Germline CDR1 reads DFQATT; CDR2 reads SNEGSKA (reference sequence).

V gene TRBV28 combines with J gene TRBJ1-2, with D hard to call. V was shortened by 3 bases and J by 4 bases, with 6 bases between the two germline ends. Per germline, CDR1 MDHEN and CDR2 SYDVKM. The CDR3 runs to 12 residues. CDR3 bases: TGTGCCAGCAGTTTGAACTTCTATGGCTACACCTTC. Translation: CASSLNFYGYTF.

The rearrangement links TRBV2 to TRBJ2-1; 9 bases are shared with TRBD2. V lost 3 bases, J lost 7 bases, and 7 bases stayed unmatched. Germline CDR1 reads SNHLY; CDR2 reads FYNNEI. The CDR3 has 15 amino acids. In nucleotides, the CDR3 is TGTGCCAGCAGTGAGGGACTAGCACAACAGAATGAGCAGTTCTTC. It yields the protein CASSEGLAQQNEQFF.

CDR3 in amino acids: CASSSQPGAVGTQYF. CDR3 sequence (DNA): TGTGCCAGCAGCTCCCAGCCGGGGGCAGTAGGGACCCAGTACTTC. The V call is TRBV5-6, the J call TRBJ2-5; the D call may be TRBD1 or TRBD2 (6 bases each). The CDR3 has 15 residues. Trimming took off 3 bases at V and 7 bases at J, with 19 bases between the two ends. Germline V gives CDR1 SGHDT, CDR2 YYEEEE.

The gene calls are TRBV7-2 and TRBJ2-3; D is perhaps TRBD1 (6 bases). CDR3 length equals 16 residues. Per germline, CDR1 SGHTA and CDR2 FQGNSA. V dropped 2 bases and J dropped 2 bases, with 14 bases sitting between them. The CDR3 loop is CASSLRSDRSTDTQYF. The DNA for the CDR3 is TGTGCCAGCAGCTTACGAAGCGACAGGTCCACAGATACGCAGTATTTT.

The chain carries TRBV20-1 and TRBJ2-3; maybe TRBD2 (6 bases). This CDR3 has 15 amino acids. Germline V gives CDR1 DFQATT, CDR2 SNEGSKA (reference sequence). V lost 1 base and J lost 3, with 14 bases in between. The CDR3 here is CSARVPGLATDTQYF. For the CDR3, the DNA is TGCAGTGCTAGAGTTCCGGGACTCGCAACAGATACGCAGTATTTT.

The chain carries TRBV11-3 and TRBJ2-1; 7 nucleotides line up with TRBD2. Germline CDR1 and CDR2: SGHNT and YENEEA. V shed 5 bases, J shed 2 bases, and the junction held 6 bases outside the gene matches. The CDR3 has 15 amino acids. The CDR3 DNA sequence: TGTGCCAGCAGCAGAGCGGGAAACGCCTACAATGAGCAGTTCTTC. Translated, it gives CASSRAGNAYNEQFF.

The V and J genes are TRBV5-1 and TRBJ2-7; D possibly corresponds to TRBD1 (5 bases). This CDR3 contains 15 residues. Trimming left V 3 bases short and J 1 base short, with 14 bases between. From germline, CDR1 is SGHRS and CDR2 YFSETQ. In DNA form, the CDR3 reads TGCGCCAGCAGCTATCTTTCAGGGCCTTCCTACGAGCAGTACTTC. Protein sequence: CASSYLSGPSYEQYF.

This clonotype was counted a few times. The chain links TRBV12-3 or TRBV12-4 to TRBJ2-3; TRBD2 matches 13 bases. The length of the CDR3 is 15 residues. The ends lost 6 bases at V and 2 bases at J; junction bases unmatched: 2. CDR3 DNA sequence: TGTGCCAGCAGAACTAGCGGGAGGGACACAGATACGCAGTATTTT. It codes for CASRTSGRDTDTQYF.

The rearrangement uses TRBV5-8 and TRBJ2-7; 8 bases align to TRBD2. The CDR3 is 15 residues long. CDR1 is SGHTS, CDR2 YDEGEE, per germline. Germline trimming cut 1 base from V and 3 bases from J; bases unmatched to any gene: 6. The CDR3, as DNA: TGTGCCAGCAGCTTGAATAGCGGGACGAACTACGAGCAGTACTTC. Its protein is CASSLNSGTNYEQYF.

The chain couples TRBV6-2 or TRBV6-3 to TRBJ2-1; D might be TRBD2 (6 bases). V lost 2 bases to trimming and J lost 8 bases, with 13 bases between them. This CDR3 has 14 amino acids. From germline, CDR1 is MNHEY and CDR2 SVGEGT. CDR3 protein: CASSYGTSLDEQFF. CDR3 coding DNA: TGTGCCAGCAGTTACGGGACTTCACTGGATGAGCAGTTCTTC.

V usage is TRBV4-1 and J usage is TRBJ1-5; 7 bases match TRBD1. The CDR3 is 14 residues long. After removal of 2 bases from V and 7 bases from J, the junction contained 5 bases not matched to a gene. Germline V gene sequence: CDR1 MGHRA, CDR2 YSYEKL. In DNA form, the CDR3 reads TGCGCCAGCAGCCAACGACAGGGTGACCAGCCCCAGCATTTT. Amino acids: CASSQRQGDQPQHF.